This T cell receptor beta chain emerged from a study of T cell responses to AZD1222 COVID-19 vaccine (dated by TCRdb to the early 2020s). General notes on the study: A total of 233 trial participants underwent TCR sequencing, of whom more than 200 had received two doses of AZD1222 and around 25 had received two doses of the MenACWY control vaccine. Enrollment into the trials was organized by age into subgroups of 18-55, 56-69 and 70-plus years, and those subgroups contained roughly 150, 30 and 60 TCR-sequenced participants, respectively. What the authors observed across the whole study: Participants were mostly white British, with more females than males. The authors suggested clonal diversity may have been underestimated. Conclusions about previously exposed vaccinees were limited because only a handful of AZD1222 recipients were SARS-CoV-2 seropositive at baseline. The whole spike protein was spanned by vaccine-associated CD4 TCRs, and dominant responses were seen in regions 160-218 and 743-854. The 56-69-year group was small, and its depth increase did not reach significance, likely because of low power. Spike-specific TCR breadth and depth rose significantly after two AZD1222 doses compared with day 0 and with MenACWY recipients. Because no day 14 peak-response samples were available, the repertoires could be characterized only after the peak T cell response. Nearly half of unique spike-specific TCRs reportedly recognized epitopes outside regions mutated in the B.1.351 and B.1.1.7 variants.

The junction shows trimming of 5 bases on V and 7 bases on J, plus 17 bases between the germline ends. CDR1 and CDR2 were assigned from the germline V gene as SNHLY and FYNNEI. There are 14 amino acids in the CDR3, from cysteine to phenylalanine inclusive. Only the CDR3 region is kept as DNA, spanning 42 bases read in frame from base 1. This clone has only one observation. There is no known antigen for this receptor. No much larger clone is present one base from it, and per-base qualities are unavailable. Reading the label with the study, this specimen's time point is: about 28 days (+/-7) after the second vaccine dose. AZD1222 recipients whose second dose came at about 4 weeks and those whose second dose came at about 12 weeks were combined into one group, since spike-specific TCR depth and breadth did not differ between the two schedules. Vaccinee samples came from UK trials COV001 and COV002, including a single-blind randomized controlled phase 2/3 trial of AZD1222 (ChAdOx1 nCoV-19) in healthy adults. For TCRbeta chain sequencing, PBMC samples from trial participants were taken at day 0 and at day 28 after the second dose.

The CDR3 regions of human TCRbeta chains were analyzed by immunosequencing. In the authors' own workflow: Repertoire TCRs were matched against a reference library of SARS-CoV-2-specific TCRs generated with the MIRA antigen-specificity platform. Breadth was defined as the fraction of unique TCRs that were SARS-CoV-2-associated, and depth was defined as the fraction of total T cells that were SARS-CoV-2-associated. Using the MIRA data, every spike-specific TCR was mapped to the spike region that the TCR reacted to and assigned to either a CD4 or a CD8 class. Log10-transformed breadth and depth values were compared by one-way ANOVA with Sidak's multiple comparisons tests. TCRdb took this table from immuneACCESS and kept in-frame rearrangements with V and J called. Such tables lack part of the clones; where checked against another copy, unresolved V genes explain under half of the gap, and the rest is unexplained. That table is the source of V, J and clone size, and D and trimming were worked out from the DNA. Counted in this sample were about 100,000 clones; 87% of them appeared once. In total, the top ten clones hold 10% to 13% of the sample.

The material was peripheral blood, obtained 28 days after the second AZD1222 dose. The source is an adult who received the AZD1222 COVID-19 vaccine. In this chain, TRBV2 is recombined with TRBJ1-2; TRBD1 is a weak D gene call, 5 bases matching. The sequence in DNA is TGTGCCAGCAGTAGTCTTACAGGTCAGAGTGGCTACACCTTC. The resulting protein is CASSSLTGQSGYTF.